The clone carrying this T cell receptor (beta chain) was seen once. These data are taken from a study of blood T cell repertoires in COVID-19. Here immunoSEQ multiplex PCR was the method, and the copy in TCRdb shows in-frame clones only, minus some. The sample carries 200,000 to 300,000 clones, approximately 88% recorded once. V lost 4 bases, J lost 4 bases, and 12 bases lay in between. CDR3 length equals 14 residues. Germline V CDR1 and CDR2: LNHNV, YYDKDF (reference sequence). The rearrangement links TRBV15 to TRBJ2-3, with D tentatively TRBD2 (6 bases). The sample comprised peripheral blood. The TCR comes from a man aged 35 to 55 with acute or convalescent COVID-19. The DNA of the CDR3 is TGTGCCACCAGCATTGGAGGGGACGCAGATACGCAGTATTTT. Its protein product is CATSIGGDADTQYF.